This T cell receptor beta chain was profiled in a study of blood T cell repertoires in COVID-19. Turning to the study itself: From the United States, Italy and Spain came samples of acute and convalescent COVID-19.

Per the original data handling: Amplification from reference gene primers served as the basis for estimated nucleated cell counts. Only in-frame clones appear in the TCRdb table, and some are missing; sequencing was by immunoSEQ multiplex PCR. V and J calls and clone size are given by that table; D and trimming were obtained from the DNA. The repertoire has more than 90,000 clones, around 79% of them found once; the top ten carry 9.8%. The TCR originated in a woman aged 80 or over with acute or convalescent COVID-19. Sequences were obtained from peripheral blood.

CDR3 amino acids: CASTSDRDFGEKLFF. Here the CDR3 DNA reads TGTGCCAGTACTTCAGACAGGGACTTCGGAGAAAAACTGTTTTTT. The chain links TRBV19 to TRBJ1-4; 7 bases match TRBD1. V was pared by 7 bases and J by 8 bases, with 13 bases of the junction left unmatched. Germline lookup yields CDR1 LNHDA and CDR2 SQIVND (reference sequence). The CDR3 loop spans 15 amino acids.